Below, 2 T cell receptor beta chains from the same sample are listed, as sequenced in a study of post-analysis software for immune sequencing data. Study conclusions and caveats: Roughly 5 TRBV segments, TRBV5-6, TRBV5-1 and TRBV20-1 among them, were found more frequent in patients than controls.

Their antigen targets remain unknown. Included in the TCR beta cDNA libraries were unique molecular identifiers. TCRdb ran MiXCR on the PCR reads and lists one entry per CDR3 protein. The sample includes about 820,000 distinct CDR3 sequences, 53% of them seen just once. Input material: blood. The receptor source for this set is a girl aged 5-17 years with multiple sclerosis.

This sequence joins TRBV3-1 and TRBJ2-6; D may be TRBD1 (5 bases). Germline V gene data show CDR1 as LGHDT and CDR2 as YNNKEL (reference sequence). This CDR3 is built from 15 residues. Trimming stripped 6 bases from V and 1 base from J, with 10 bases between. CDR3 amino acids: CASRSGFSGANVLTF. CDR3 sequence (DNA): TGTGCCAGCAGGTCAGGGTTTTCTGGGGCCAACGTCCTGACTTTC. The full variable domain, its missing parts supplied by reference TRBV3-1 and TRBJ2-6, is DTAVSQTPKYLVTQMGNDKSIKCEQNLGHDTMYWYKQDSKKFLKIMFSYNNKELIINETVPNRFSPKSPDKAHLNLHINSLELGDSAVYFCASRSGFSGANVLTFGAGSRLTVL.

The rearrangement uses TRBV7-6 and TRBJ2-7; 7 nucleotides line up with TRBD2. This CDR3 contains 17 residues. Germline lookup yields CDR1 SGHVS and CDR2 FNYEAQ. After removal of 1 base from V and 4 bases from J, the junction contained 13 bases not matched to a gene. The CDR3 spells CASSLDGARTRGYEQYF. In nucleotides, the CDR3 is TGTGCCAGCAGCTTAGACGGGGCGCGGACTAGAGGGTACGAGCAGTACTTC.